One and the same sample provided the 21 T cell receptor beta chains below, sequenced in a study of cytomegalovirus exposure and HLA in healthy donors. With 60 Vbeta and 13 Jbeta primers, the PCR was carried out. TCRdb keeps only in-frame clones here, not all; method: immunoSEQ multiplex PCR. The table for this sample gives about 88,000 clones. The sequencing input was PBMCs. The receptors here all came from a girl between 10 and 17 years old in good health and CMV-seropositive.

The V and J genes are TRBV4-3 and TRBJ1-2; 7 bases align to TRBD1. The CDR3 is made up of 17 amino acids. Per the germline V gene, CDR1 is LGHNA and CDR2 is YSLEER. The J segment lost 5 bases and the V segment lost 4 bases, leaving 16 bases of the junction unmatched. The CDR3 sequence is CASSRAATGDSNYGYTF. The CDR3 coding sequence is TGCGCCAGCAGCCGCGCGGCCACTGGGGACAGCAATTATGGCTACACCTTC.

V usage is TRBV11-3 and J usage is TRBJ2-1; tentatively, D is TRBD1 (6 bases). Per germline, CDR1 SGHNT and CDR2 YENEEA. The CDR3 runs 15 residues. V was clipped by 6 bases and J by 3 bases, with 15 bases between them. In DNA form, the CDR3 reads TGTGCCAGCAGATGCCGGACAGAGCGCTACAATGAGCAGTTCTTC. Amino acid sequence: CASRCRTERYNEQFF.

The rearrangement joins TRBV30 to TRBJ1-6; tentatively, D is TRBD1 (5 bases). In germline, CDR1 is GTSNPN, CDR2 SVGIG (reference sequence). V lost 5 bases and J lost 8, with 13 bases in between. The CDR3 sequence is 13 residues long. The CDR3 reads CAWATGTYSPLHF. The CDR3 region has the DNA TGTGCCTGGGCTACCGGGACTTATTCACCCCTCCACTTT.

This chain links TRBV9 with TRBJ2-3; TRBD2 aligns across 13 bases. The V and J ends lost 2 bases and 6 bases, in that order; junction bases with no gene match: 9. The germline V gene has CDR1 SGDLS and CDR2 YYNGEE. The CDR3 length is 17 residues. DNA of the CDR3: TGTGCCAGCAGCGTGCATACCGGGACTAGCGGGGTCGATACGCAGTATTTT. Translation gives CASSVHTGTSGVDTQYF. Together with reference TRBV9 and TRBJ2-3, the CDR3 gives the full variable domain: DSGVTQTPKHLITATGQRVTLRCSPRSGDLSVYWYQQSLDQGLQFLIQYYNGEERAKGNILERFSAQQFPDLHSELNLSSLELGDSALYFCASSVHTGTSGVDTQYFGPGTRLTVL.

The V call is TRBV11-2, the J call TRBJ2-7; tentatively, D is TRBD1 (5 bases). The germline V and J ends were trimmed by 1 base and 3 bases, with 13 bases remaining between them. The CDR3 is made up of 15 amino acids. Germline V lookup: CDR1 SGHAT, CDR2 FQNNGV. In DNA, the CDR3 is TGTGCCAGCAGCTTAGCGCCAGGGAACTACTACGAGCAGTACTTC. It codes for CASSLAPGNYYEQYF.

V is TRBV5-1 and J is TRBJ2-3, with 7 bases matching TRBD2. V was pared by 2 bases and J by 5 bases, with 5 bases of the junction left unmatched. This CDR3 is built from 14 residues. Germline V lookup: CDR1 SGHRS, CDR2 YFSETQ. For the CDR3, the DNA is TGCGCCAGCAGCTTTCTAGCGGCGGTAGATACGCAGTATTTT. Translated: CASSFLAAVDTQYF.

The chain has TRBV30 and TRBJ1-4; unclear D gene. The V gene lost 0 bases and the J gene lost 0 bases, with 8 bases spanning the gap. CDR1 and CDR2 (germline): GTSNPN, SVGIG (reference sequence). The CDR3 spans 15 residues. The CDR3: CAWSVLGATNEKLFF. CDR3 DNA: TGTGCCTGGAGTGTACTTGGTGCAACTAATGAAAAACTGTTTTTT.

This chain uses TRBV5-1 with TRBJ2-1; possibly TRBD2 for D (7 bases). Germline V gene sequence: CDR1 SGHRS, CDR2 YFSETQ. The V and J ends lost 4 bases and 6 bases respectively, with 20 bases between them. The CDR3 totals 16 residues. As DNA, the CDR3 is TGCGCCAGCAGCGAGGGGGGGATCGCCCTAATCAATGAGCAGTTCTTC. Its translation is CASSEGGIALINEQFF.

The CDR3: CASDDSGVGNTIYF. The CDR3 bases are TGTGCTAGTGATGACTCAGGGGTCGGAAACACCATATATTTT. The V gene is TRBV12-5, the J gene TRBJ1-3; D is perhaps TRBD1 (6 bases). The CDR3 is made up of 14 amino acids. In germline, CDR1 is LGHNT, CDR2 FRNRAP. The V end lost 7 bases, the J end lost 4 bases, and 14 bases lay between the germline ends.

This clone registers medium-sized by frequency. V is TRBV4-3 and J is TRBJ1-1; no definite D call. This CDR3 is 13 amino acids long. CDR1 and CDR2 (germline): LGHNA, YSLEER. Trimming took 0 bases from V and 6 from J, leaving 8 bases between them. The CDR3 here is CASSQDEGSEAFF. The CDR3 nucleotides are TGCGCCAGCAGCCAAGACGAGGGATCTGAAGCTTTCTTT.

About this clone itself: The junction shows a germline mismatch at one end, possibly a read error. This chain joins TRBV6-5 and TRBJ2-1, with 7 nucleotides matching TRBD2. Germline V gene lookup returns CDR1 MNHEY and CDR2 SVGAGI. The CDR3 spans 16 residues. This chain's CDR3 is CASSYSRGSSDNEQFF. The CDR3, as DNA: TGTGCCAGCAGTTACTCGCGGGGGAGCTCCGACAATGAGCAGTTCTTC.

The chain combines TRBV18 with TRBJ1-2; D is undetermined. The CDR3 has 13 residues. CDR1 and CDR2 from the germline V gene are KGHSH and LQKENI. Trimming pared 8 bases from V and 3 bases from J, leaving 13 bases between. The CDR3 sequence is CASSLRADYGYTF. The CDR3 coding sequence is TGTGCCAGCAGTTTGAGGGCGGACTATGGCTACACCTTC.

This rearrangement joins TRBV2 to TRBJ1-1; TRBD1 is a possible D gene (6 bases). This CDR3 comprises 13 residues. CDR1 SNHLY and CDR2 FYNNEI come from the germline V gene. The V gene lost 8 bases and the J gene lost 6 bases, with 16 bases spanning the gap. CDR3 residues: CASHKGGVAEAFF. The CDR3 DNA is TGTGCCAGCCATAAGGGGGGGGTTGCTGAAGCTTTCTTT.

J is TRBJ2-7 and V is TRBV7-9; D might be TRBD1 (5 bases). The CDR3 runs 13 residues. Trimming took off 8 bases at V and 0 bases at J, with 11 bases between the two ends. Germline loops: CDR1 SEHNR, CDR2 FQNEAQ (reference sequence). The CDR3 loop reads CASRTGSSYEQYF. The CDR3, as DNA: TGTGCCAGCCGAACAGGCAGCTCCTACGAGCAGTACTTC. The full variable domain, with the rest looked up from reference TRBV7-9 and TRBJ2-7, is DTGVSQNPRHKITKRGQNVTFRCDPISEHNRLYWYRQTLGQGPEFLTYFQNEAQLEKSRLLSDRFSAERPKGSFSTLEIQRTEQGDSAMYLCASRTGSSYEQYFGPGTRLTVT.

As DNA, the CDR3 is TGTGCCACCCATTTGGGGGGGGCAGAGACCCAGTACTTC. Translating it yields CATHLGGAETQYF. The chain employs TRBV6-5 and TRBJ2-5; TRBD2 is a possible D gene (7 bases). Germline loops: CDR1 MNHEY, CDR2 SVGAGI. V was trimmed by 10 bases and J by 4 bases, leaving 16 bases between them. This CDR3 region has 13 residues.

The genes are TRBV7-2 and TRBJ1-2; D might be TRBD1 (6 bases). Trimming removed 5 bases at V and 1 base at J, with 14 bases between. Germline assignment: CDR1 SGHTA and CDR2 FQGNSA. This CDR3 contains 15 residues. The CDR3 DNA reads TGTGCCAGCAGCCGATATACGGACAGTAACTATGGCTACACCTTC. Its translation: CASSRYTDSNYGYTF.

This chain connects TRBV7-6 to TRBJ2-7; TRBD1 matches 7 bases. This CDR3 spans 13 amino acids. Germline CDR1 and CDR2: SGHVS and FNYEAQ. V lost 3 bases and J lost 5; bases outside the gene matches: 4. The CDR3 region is CASSLTGSHEQYF. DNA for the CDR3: TGTGCCAGCAGCTTGACAGGGTCCCACGAGCAGTACTTC.

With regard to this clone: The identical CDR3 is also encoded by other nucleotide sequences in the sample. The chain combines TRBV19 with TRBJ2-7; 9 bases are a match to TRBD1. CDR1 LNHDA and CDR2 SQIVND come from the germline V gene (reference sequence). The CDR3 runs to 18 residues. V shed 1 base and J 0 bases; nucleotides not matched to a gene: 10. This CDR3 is CASSIAKAQGAYSYEQYF. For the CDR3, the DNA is TGTGCCAGTAGTATAGCCAAAGCACAGGGGGCTTACTCCTACGAGCAGTACTTC.

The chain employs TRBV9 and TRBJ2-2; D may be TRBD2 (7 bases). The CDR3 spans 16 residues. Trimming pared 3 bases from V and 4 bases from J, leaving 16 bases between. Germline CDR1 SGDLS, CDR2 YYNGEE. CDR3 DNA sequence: TGTGCCAGCAGCGCATGGGGGGGCCGGAGCACCGGGGAGCTGTTTTTT. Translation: CASSAWGGRSTGELFF. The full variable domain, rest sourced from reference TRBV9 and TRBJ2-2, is DSGVTQTPKHLITATGQRVTLRCSPRSGDLSVYWYQQSLDQGLQFLIQYYNGEERAKGNILERFSAQQFPDLHSELNLSSLELGDSALYFCASSAWGGRSTGELFFGEGSRLTVL.

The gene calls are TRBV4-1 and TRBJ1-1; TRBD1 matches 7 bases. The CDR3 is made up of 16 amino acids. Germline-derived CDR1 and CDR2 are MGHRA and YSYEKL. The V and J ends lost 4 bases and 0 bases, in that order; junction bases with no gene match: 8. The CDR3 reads CASSPGTDIMNTEAFF. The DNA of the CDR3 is TGCGCCAGCAGCCCGGGGACAGACATCATGAACACTGAAGCTTTCTTT.

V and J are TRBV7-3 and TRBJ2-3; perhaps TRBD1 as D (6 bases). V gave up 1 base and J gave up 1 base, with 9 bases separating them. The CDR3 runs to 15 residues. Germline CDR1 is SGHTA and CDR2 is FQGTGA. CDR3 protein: CASSLRGGGTDTQYF. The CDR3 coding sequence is TGTGCCAGCAGCTTAAGAGGGGGAGGCACAGATACGCAGTATTTT.